One sample yielded the 20 T cell receptor beta chains listed below, sequenced in a study of shared clonotypes between healthy human individuals. Assay: immunoSEQ multiplex PCR; the TCRdb copy retains only in-frame clones and omits some. Here the sample spans around 100,000 clones, under 80% being singletons. The sequencing input was memory CD8+ T cells sorted from blood. Regarding subset: CD45RO+ cells pooled with CCR7-negative TemRA cells. The origin of the receptors is a man between 25 and 39 years old in good health.

This clone appeared a single time. V is TRBV15 and J is TRBJ2-5; D is possibly TRBD1 or TRBD2 (5 bases each). Germline lookup yields CDR1 LNHNV and CDR2 YYDKDF (reference sequence). Trimming removed 1 base from V and 4 bases from J, with 10 bases in between. CDR3 size: 14 residues. CDR3 nucleotide sequence: TGTGCCACCAGCAGAGCGGGACGGAGAGAGACCCAGTACTTC. It specifies CATSRAGRRETQYF.

This clone was seen a few times. J is TRBJ2-7 and V is TRBV27; unclear D gene. V dropped 3 bases and J dropped 3 bases, with 9 bases sitting between them. The CDR3 is 13 residues long. CDR1 MNHEY and CDR2 SMNVEV come from the germline V gene (reference sequence). The CDR3 bases are TGTGCCAGCAGTTTCCCCCCCTACTACGAGCAGTACTTC. Residues: CASSFPPYYEQYF.

This clone has more than one count but fewer than ten. The chain uses TRBV7-9 and TRBJ2-1; no clear D. V dropped 5 bases and J dropped 6 bases, with 8 bases sitting between them. The CDR3 is made up of 12 amino acids. Per germline, CDR1 SEHNR and CDR2 FQNEAQ (reference sequence). The CDR3 loop reads CASSQTRNEQFF. CDR3 coding DNA: TGTGCCAGCAGCCAGACCCGCAATGAGCAGTTCTTC.

V and J are TRBV5-1 and TRBJ2-7, with 9 positions matching TRBD1. Germline CDR1 reads SGHRS; CDR2 reads YFSETQ. V dropped 4 bases and J dropped 5; count of bases not matched to a gene: 7. This CDR3 has 14 amino acids. CDR3 protein: CASSEGQGINEQYF. DNA of the CDR3: TGCGCCAGCAGCGAGGGACAGGGTATTAACGAGCAGTACTTC.

The chain combines TRBV7-9 with TRBJ1-2, with 8 positions matching TRBD1. CDR1 is SEHNR and CDR2 is FQNEAQ in the germline V gene (reference sequence). J gave up 10 bases and V 3 bases, and 4 bases lay outside the gene matches. The CDR3 contains 12 residues. Written as DNA, the CDR3 is TGTGCCAGCAGCTTGGGGACAGGTGCCTACACCTTC. It translates to CASSLGTGAYTF.

The count of this clone is one. The chain joins TRBV6-1 to TRBJ2-7; D is undetermined. The CDR3 covers 15 residues. V shed 2 bases and J shed 3 bases, with 14 bases lying between them. Germline CDR1 reads MNHNS; CDR2 reads SASEGT. The CDR3 DNA sequence: TGTGCCAGCAGTGAAATTAGCTTTGGTGTCTACGAGCAGTACTTC. It specifies CASSEISFGVYEQYF.

This clone showed up just once. This CDR3 reads CSASVDYEQYF. Written as DNA, the CDR3 is TGCAGTGCAAGCGTCGACTACGAGCAGTACTTC. The V call is TRBV20-1, the J call TRBJ2-7; D uncertain. V shed 6 bases and J shed 3 bases, with 9 bases lying between them. This CDR3 is built from 11 residues. Looked up from germline, CDR1 is DFQATT and CDR2 is SNEGSKA (reference sequence).

The J gene is TRBJ2-7, the V gene TRBV5-1; a possible D gene is TRBD2 (6 bases). The CDR3 is 16 amino acids. CDR1 is SGHRS and CDR2 is YFSETQ in the germline V gene. V was clipped by 2 bases and J by 4 bases, with 19 bases between them. CDR3 in amino acids: CASSLSNPGVRYEQYF. The CDR3, as DNA: TGCGCCAGCAGCTTATCCAACCCGGGAGTACGGTACGAGCAGTACTTC.

This chain uses TRBV6-5 with TRBJ2-1; D is possibly TRBD1 (6 bases). From germline, CDR1 is MNHEY and CDR2 SVGAGI. CDR3 length: 13 residues. V was trimmed by 8 bases and J by 5 bases, leaving 13 bases between them. CDR3 region: CASGYRANNEQFF. The CDR3 nucleotides read TGTGCCAGCGGCTACAGGGCAAACAATGAGCAGTTCTTC.

This sequence joins TRBV5-4 and TRBJ1-4; D possibly corresponds to TRBD1 (5 bases). With 3 bases removed from V and 4 bases from J, the gap between germline ends came to 7 bases. The CDR3 is made up of 13 amino acids. Germline V gene lookup returns CDR1 SGHNT and CDR2 YYREEE (reference sequence). CDR3 sequence reads: CASSWQGNEKLFF. CDR3 DNA sequence: TGTGCCAGCAGCTGGCAGGGTAATGAAAAACTGTTTTTT.

V and J are TRBV5-1 and TRBJ2-1, with 8 bases matching TRBD2. In germline, CDR1 is SGHRS, CDR2 YFSETQ. This CDR3 is 16 amino acids long. With 2 bases clipped from V and 5 bases from J, the junction kept 9 bases outside the gene matches. For the CDR3, the DNA is TGCGCCAGCAGCTTAGGGAGCGGGAGTAGGAACAATGAGCAGTTCTTC. It is translated as CASSLGSGSRNNEQFF.

This clone was seen at least ten times. The same CDR3 can be traced to other DNA sequences in this sample. The gene calls are TRBV28 and TRBJ2-7; no definite D call. The CDR3 covers 12 residues. The germline CDR1 and CDR2 sequences are MDHEN and SYDVKM. The germline V and J ends were trimmed by 5 bases and 1 base, with 6 bases remaining between them. Here the CDR3 DNA reads TGTGCCAGCAGTCCCGTATCCTACGAGCAGTACTTC. It yields the protein CASSPVSYEQYF.

V usage is TRBV7-2 and J usage is TRBJ1-5, with a weak D call TRBD1 (5 bases). Germline V CDR1 and CDR2: SGHTA, FQGNSA. This CDR3 spans 13 amino acids. Trimming removed 2 bases at V and 4 bases at J, with 6 bases between. The DNA of the CDR3 is TGTGCCAGCAGCTTACAGGGAAATCAGCCCCAGCATTTT. Its translation is CASSLQGNQPQHF.

This sequence joins TRBV27 and TRBJ1-4; D not certain. Germline CDR1 MNHEY, CDR2 SMNVEV (reference sequence). The CDR3 is 15 amino acids. Trimming shortened V by 5 bases and J by 1 base, and 11 bases separated the two germline ends. CDR3 loop: CASSPLRLTNEKLFF. The CDR3, as DNA: TGTGCCAGCAGTCCCCTTCGTCTAACTAATGAAAAACTGTTTTTT.

The chain links TRBV5-1 to TRBJ2-1; TRBD2 matches 8 bases. CDR1 is SGHRS, CDR2 YFSETQ, per germline. The CDR3 is 20 amino acids. Losses at the gene ends were 1 base for V and 2 bases for J; bases not matched to a gene: 17. Written as DNA, the CDR3 is TGCGCCAGCAGCTTGTGGCAATTGGTAGCGGGATGGGGGACCTACAATGAGCAGTTCTTC. This encodes CASSLWQLVAGWGTYNEQFF.

This chain joins TRBV29-1 and TRBJ1-1, with a tentative D call TRBD1 (6 bases). The CDR3 extends over 15 amino acids. Between the trimmed V and J ends, which lost 4 bases and 0 bases, there was a span of 15 bases. CDR1 SQVTM and CDR2 ANQGSEA come from the germline V gene. CDR3: CSVARGWGMNTEAFF. The DNA of the CDR3 is TGCAGCGTTGCCAGGGGATGGGGCATGAACACTGAAGCTTTCTTT.

In this sample, this clone turned up a few times. CDR3 residues: CASSLGQGALLFYGYTF. The DNA of the CDR3 is TGTGCCAGCAGTCTAGGACAGGGGGCGCTTTTATTTTATGGCTACACCTTC. V usage is TRBV28 and J usage is TRBJ1-2; TRBD1 aligns across 11 bases. Trimming removed 5 bases from V and 5 bases from J; junction bases left unmatched: 13. Germline loops: CDR1 MDHEN, CDR2 SYDVKM. The CDR3 sequence is 17 residues long.

The CDR3 DNA follows: TGTGCCAGCAGCCCGCCGGGAAGCGGGAGGGAGACAGATACGCAGTATTTT. It encodes CASSPPGSGRETDTQYF. The gene calls are TRBV5-4 and TRBJ2-3; 10 nucleotides agree with TRBD2. The CDR3 covers 17 residues. Germline CDR1 reads SGHNT; CDR2 reads YYREEE (reference sequence). V lost 4 bases and J lost 3; bases outside the gene matches: 11.

The chain's CDR3 is CASSVSVYQPQHF. The CDR3 bases are TGTGCCAGCAGCGTAAGTGTCTATCAGCCCCAGCATTTT. The V call is TRBV7-8, the J call TRBJ1-5; no reliable D call. The V and J ends lost 5 bases and 5 bases respectively, with 10 bases between them. The length of the CDR3 is 13 residues. Germline assignment: CDR1 SGHVS and CDR2 FQNEAQ.

V and J are TRBV2 and TRBJ2-1, with 16 bases matching TRBD2. The V gene end was trimmed by 3 bases and the J gene end by 8 bases; junction bases not matched to a gene: 4. Germline CDR1 reads SNHLY; CDR2 reads FYNNEI. This CDR3 contains 16 residues. The CDR3 loop is CASSEGTSGRGDEQFF. In DNA form, the CDR3 reads TGTGCCAGCAGTGAGGGGACTAGCGGGAGGGGGGATGAGCAGTTCTTC.